This T cell receptor beta chain stems from a study of control samples from healthy donors and cancer patients. Germline V gene sequence: CDR1 SEHNR, CDR2 FQNEAQ (reference sequence). The ends were cut back, 4 bases at V and 0 bases at J, with 7 bases in the middle. This CDR3 spans 15 amino acids. Sequencing used immunoSEQ multiplex PCR; TCRdb keeps in-frame clones, though not all of them. The repertoire consists of tens of thousands of clones, with 65% to 90% occurring once and the leading ten covering approximately 5%. V is TRBV7-9 and J is TRBJ1-6, with D possibly being TRBD1 (6 bases). Sequenced: blood. This TCR came from a middle-aged man in good health. The CDR3 nucleotides are TGTGCCAGCAGCTCAGGGGTCTCCTATAATTCACCCCTCCACTTT. Residues: CASSSGVSYNSPLHF. The whole variable domain, filled in from reference TRBV7-9 and TRBJ1-6, reads DTGVSQNPRHKITKRGQNVTFRCDPISEHNRLYWYRQTLGQGPEFLTYFQNEAQLEKSRLLSDRFSAERPKGSFSTLEIQRTEQGDSAMYLCASSSGVSYNSPLHFGNGTRLTVT.